The text below deals with one T cell receptor beta chain. Its specificity is not known. One base away lies a much larger clone, so this may be a sequencing read error. Trimming took off 2 bases at V and 3 bases at J, with 14 bases between the two ends. The CDR3 runs to 17 residues. Primed by a sample-barcoded 5' primer and a J-beta primer mix, a second PCR proceeded for roughly 6 to 12 cycles. TCRdb analysed the 5' RACE reads with MiXCR anew, one entry per CDR3 protein. The repertoire holds hundreds of thousands of distinct CDR3 sequences, with about 28% as singletons. Isolation yielded PBMCs, at least 6.5 million per sample, in every case. Samples each had at least 5.5 micrograms of total RNA extracted. The sample is drawn from a study of blood T cells in healthy people across ages. The overall study: Researchers report that template switching captured about one barcoded beta molecule per two T cells.

Study results and caveats: Possibly, changes in expanded clonotypes were confounded because donor CMV status was unknown.

The chain is built from TRBV12-3 or TRBV12-4 and TRBJ2-6; D gene unclear. The sequencing sample was made of blood. This TCR came from a woman older than 75 in good health. The CDR3 sequence: CASSLRPSIGGANVLTF. In DNA, the CDR3 is TGTGCCAGCAGTTTACGGCCCTCAATCGGTGGGGCCAACGTCCTGACTTTC.